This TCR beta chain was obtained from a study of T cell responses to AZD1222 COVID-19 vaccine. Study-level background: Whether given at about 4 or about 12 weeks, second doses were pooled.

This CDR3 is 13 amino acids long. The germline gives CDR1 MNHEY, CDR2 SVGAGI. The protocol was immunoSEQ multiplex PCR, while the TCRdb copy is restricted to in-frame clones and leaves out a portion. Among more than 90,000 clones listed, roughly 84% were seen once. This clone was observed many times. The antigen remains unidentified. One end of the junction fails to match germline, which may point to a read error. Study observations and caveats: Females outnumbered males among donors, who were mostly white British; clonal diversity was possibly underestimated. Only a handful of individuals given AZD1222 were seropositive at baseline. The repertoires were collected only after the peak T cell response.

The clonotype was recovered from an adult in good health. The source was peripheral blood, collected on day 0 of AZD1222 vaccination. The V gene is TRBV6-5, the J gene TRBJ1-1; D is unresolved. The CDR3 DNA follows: TGTGCCTGCAGGTTCGCCGGCTACACTGAAGCTTTCTTT. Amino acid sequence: CACRFAGYTEAFF.